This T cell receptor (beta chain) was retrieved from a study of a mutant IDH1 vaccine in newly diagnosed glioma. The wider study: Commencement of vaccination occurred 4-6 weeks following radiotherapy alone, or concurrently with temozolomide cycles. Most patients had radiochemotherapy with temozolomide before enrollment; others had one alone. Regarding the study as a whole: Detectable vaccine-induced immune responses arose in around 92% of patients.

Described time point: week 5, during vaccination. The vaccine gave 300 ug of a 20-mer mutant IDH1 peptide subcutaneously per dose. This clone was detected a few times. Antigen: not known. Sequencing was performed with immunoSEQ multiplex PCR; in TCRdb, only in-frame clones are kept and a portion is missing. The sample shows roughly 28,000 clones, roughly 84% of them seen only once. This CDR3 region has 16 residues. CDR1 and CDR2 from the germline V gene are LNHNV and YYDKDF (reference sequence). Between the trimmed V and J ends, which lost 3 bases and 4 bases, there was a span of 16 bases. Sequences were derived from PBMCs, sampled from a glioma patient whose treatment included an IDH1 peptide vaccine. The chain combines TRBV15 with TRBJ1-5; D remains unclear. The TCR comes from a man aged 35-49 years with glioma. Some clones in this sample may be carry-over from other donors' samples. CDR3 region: CATSSGDIDWNQPQHF. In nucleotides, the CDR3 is TGTGCCACCAGCAGTGGCGACATCGACTGGAATCAGCCCCAGCATTTT.